Listed here are 25 T cell receptor beta chains from one sample, sequenced in a study of T cells in Graves' hyperthyroidism and ophthalmopathy. The TCR beta CDR3 regions underwent amplification using RNA transcripts as the source. HTBI primers were the set used in a first-round RT-PCR of the TCR CDR3. Each CDR3 protein is one row after TCRdb ran MiXCR on the multiplex PCR reads. The sample has 700,000 to 950,000 distinct CDR3 sequences, just over 35% seen once. Source material: blood. All receptors come from a woman between 40 and 50 years old with Graves' hyperthyroidism.

V is TRBV25-1 and J is TRBJ2-5; perhaps D is TRBD1 or TRBD2 (5 bases each). From germline, CDR1 is MGHDK and CDR2 SYGVNS. The CDR3 contains 18 residues. The V end was cut by 7 bases, the J end by 5 bases, with 29 bases between. CDR3 DNA: TGTGCCAGCACCAGTTGGGGATCCGGGACCTTGGCAGGGGAGACCCAGTACTTC. As protein: CASTSWGSGTLAGETQYF.

The chain employs TRBV20-1 and TRBJ2-1; 11 positions agree with TRBD2. Looked up from germline, CDR1 is DFQATT and CDR2 is SNEGSKA (reference sequence). The length of the CDR3 is 14 residues. Trimming removed 7 bases from V and 6 bases from J; junction bases left unmatched: 8. This chain's CDR3 is CSVITTSGTNEQFF. CDR3 DNA: TGCAGTGTTATCACGACTAGCGGGACCAATGAGCAGTTCTTC.

This chain uses TRBV9 with TRBJ1-3; tentative D call: TRBD1 (6 bases). The V gene's germline CDR1 is SGDLS and CDR2 YYNGEE. This CDR3 has 18 residues. Trimming cost V 3 bases and J 0 bases, with 19 bases left between them. The CDR3 here is CASSDGTTGPYSGNTIYF. The CDR3, as DNA: TGTGCCAGCAGCGATGGAACGACAGGACCATACTCTGGAAACACCATATATTTT.

The chain couples TRBV10-2 to TRBJ2-3; 9 nucleotides align to TRBD1. V lost 2 bases to trimming and J lost 2 bases; unmatched junction nucleotides: 2. CDR1 WSHSY and CDR2 SAAADI come from the germline V gene. The CDR3 has 15 residues. CDR3: CASSEGTGITDTQYF. The CDR3 coding sequence is TGCGCCAGCAGTGAGGGGACAGGGATCACAGATACGCAGTATTTT.

This clonotype has a handful of counts. This chain uses TRBV3-1 with TRBJ1-2; the match to TRBD1 covers 7 bases. The CDR3 has 16 amino acids. Germline CDR1 and CDR2: LGHDT and YNNKEL (reference sequence). V lost 3 bases to trimming and J lost 4 bases; unmatched junction nucleotides: 11. The chain's CDR3 is CASSQGGHRDSYGYTF. In nucleotides, the CDR3 is TGTGCCAGCAGCCAGGGAGGGCACCGGGACAGCTATGGCTACACCTTC. The full variable domain, in which reference TRBV3-1 and TRBJ1-2 provide the parts outside the CDR3, is DTAVSQTPKYLVTQMGNDKSIKCEQNLGHDTMYWYKQDSKKFLKIMFSYNNKELIINETVPNRFSPKSPDKAHLNLHINSLELGDSAVYFCASSQGGHRDSYGYTFGSGTRLTVV.

This clonotype was counted between two and nine times. The gene calls are TRBV12-5 and TRBJ1-1; D remains unclear. V lost 1 base and J 9 bases, leaving 6 bases between the germline ends. Germline CDR1 reads LGHNT; CDR2 reads FRNRAP. The CDR3 has 11 amino acids. The CDR3 bases are TGTGCTAGTGGTTTGGGACCCCAAGCTTTCTTT. Translated, it gives CASGLGPQAFF.

V and J are TRBV18 and TRBJ2-7; 10 bases map to TRBD1. The CDR3 runs 15 residues. Germline V lookup: CDR1 KGHSH, CDR2 LQKENI. The V and J ends lost 4 bases and 6 bases, in that order; junction bases with no gene match: 9. In nucleotides, the CDR3 is TGTGCCAGCTCACTCACCGGGACAGGGGCGGGCGAGCAGTACTTC. It yields the protein CASSLTGTGAGEQYF.

A few counts support this clonotype. J is TRBJ2-7 and V is TRBV5-6, with 7 nucleotides matching TRBD2. CDR3 length: 15 amino acids. The V gene end was trimmed by 1 base and the J gene end by 2 bases; junction bases not matched to a gene: 6. The germline CDR1 and CDR2 sequences are SGHDT and YYEEEE. The DNA for the CDR3 is TGTGCCAGCAGCTTGCCAAAGGGGAGGGCCTACGAGCAGTACTTC. Translated, it gives CASSLPKGRAYEQYF.

The chain carries TRBV14 and TRBJ2-7; weak D call: TRBD2 (6 bases). The germline V gene encodes CDR1 SGHDN and CDR2 FVKESK. This CDR3 region has 15 residues. V gave up 2 bases and J gave up 4 bases, with 15 bases separating them. The CDR3 region has the DNA TGTGCCAGCAGCCAACAGGACTGGGGACTTTACGAGCAGTACTTC. Its translation: CASSQQDWGLYEQYF.

The chain employs TRBV7-2 and TRBJ1-5; the D gene is possibly TRBD1 (5 bases). CDR3 size: 16 residues. V was shortened by 5 bases and J by 3 bases, with 17 bases between the two germline ends. Germline assignment: CDR1 SGHTA and CDR2 FQGNSA. CDR3: CASSPLSGGTNQPQHF. The CDR3 DNA reads TGTGCCAGCAGCCCATTATCGGGGGGAACCAATCAGCCCCAGCATTTT.

The gene calls are TRBV4-3 and TRBJ2-7; a possible D gene is TRBD1 (7 bases). The CDR3 loop spans 15 amino acids. Germline CDR1 and CDR2: LGHNA and YSLEER. Trimming removed 0 bases from V and 5 bases from J, with 14 bases in between. The CDR3 is CASSQDRGGGNEQYF. The CDR3 DNA reads TGCGCCAGCAGCCAAGATAGAGGGGGCGGGAACGAGCAGTACTTC.

In its sample, this clonotype was seen a few times. This chain uses TRBV20-1 with TRBJ1-1; TRBD1 is a possible D gene (5 bases). Deletions cut 6 bases from V and 7 bases from J, with 12 bases between. Germline V gives CDR1 DFQATT, CDR2 SNEGSKA (reference sequence). The CDR3 totals 11 residues. CDR3 in DNA: TGCAGTGCCCAGAGACAGTATGAAGCTTTCTTT. This encodes CSAQRQYEAFF.

V gene TRBV5-4 combines with J gene TRBJ1-5; 7 bases are shared with TRBD1. Trimming at V came to 3 bases and at J to 2 bases, leaving 8 bases not matched to a gene. The length of the CDR3 is 16 residues. The germline CDR1 and CDR2 sequences are SGHNT and YYREEE (reference sequence). CDR3 sequence: CASSSQEGAGNQPQHF. The CDR3 DNA follows: TGTGCCAGCAGCTCACAGGAGGGGGCAGGCAATCAGCCCCAGCATTTT.

The chain recombines TRBV2 with TRBJ1-5, with D hard to call. Germline V CDR1 and CDR2: SNHLY, FYNNEI. The CDR3 has 15 residues. The CDR3: CASGRESYSNQPQHF. The CDR3 nucleotides are TGTGCTAGCGGCCGAGAAAGTTATAGCAATCAGCCCCAGCATTTT.

This clonotype has ten or more counts. This chain uses TRBV7-6 with TRBJ2-2, with D possibly being TRBD2 (6 bases). Trimming removed 4 bases from V and 5 bases from J, with 14 bases in between. CDR3 length: 15 residues. The V gene's germline CDR1 is SGHVS and CDR2 FNYEAQ. CDR3 nucleotide sequence: TGTGCCAGCAGCTATAGCGGTGATCGGACCGGGGAGCTGTTTTTT. Amino acid sequence: CASSYSGDRTGELFF.

This clonotype was seen more than once but under ten times. The chain couples TRBV7-4 to TRBJ2-2, with 9 nucleotides matching TRBD2. Germline V gene sequence: CDR1 SGHVT, CDR2 SQSDAQ. This CDR3 is built from 18 residues. Trimming removed 4 bases from V and 3 bases from J; junction bases left unmatched: 12. The CDR3 nucleotides are TGTGCCAGCAGCTATTATGCTAGCGGGATTTGGTACACCGGGGAGCTGTTTTTT. It encodes CASSYYASGIWYTGELFF.

This chain connects TRBV29-1 to TRBJ1-1; 7 positions match TRBD1. The V segment lost 4 bases and the J segment 1 base; nucleotides outside the gene matches: 12. Germline CDR1 and CDR2: SQVTM and ANQGSEA. CDR3 length: 16 residues. The CDR3 reads CSVGPDHWTGNTEAFF. The DNA of the CDR3 is TGCAGCGTTGGGCCCGATCATTGGACAGGGAACACTGAAGCTTTCTTT.

This clonotype was counted a few times. The DNA of the CDR3 is TGTGCCAGTACGGGCGTCACAGATACGCAGTATTTT. Translated: CASTGVTDTQYF. The chain has TRBV19 and TRBJ2-3; no firm D call. V was cut by 7 bases and J by 2 bases, with 7 bases left in between. This CDR3 has 12 residues. Germline CDR1 LNHDA, CDR2 SQIVND (reference sequence).

The chain combines TRBV12-3 or TRBV12-4 with TRBJ2-5; D gene uncertain. This CDR3 has 15 residues. The V and J ends lost 3 bases and 1 base respectively, with 12 bases between them. CDR3: CASSFFSWSQETQYF. As DNA, the CDR3 is TGTGCCAGCAGTTTCTTCTCATGGAGCCAAGAGACCCAGTACTTC.

This clonotype was detected many times. V and J are TRBV15 and TRBJ1-2; D ambiguous. The germline CDR1 and CDR2 sequences are LNHNV and YYDKDF (reference sequence). Between the trimmed V and J ends, which lost 0 bases and 5 bases, there was a span of 10 bases. This CDR3 is 14 amino acids long. CDR3 in DNA: TGTGCCACCAGCAGAGATCTAACAGATTATGGCTACACCTTC. It is translated as CATSRDLTDYGYTF.

The chain combines TRBV20-1 with TRBJ1-1, with 11 positions matching TRBD1. With V trimmed by 4 bases and J by 5 bases, 6 bases remained unmatched. CDR3 length: 14 amino acids. Germline V gene lookup returns CDR1 DFQATT and CDR2 SNEGSKA (reference sequence). The CDR3, as DNA: TGCAGTGCTACACCCGGGACAGGGGGGACTGAAGCTTTCTTT. Translated, it gives CSATPGTGGTEAFF.

This clonotype was counted between two and nine times. CDR3 nucleotide sequence: TGCGCCAGCAGCCATGACCTCCGGGACAGGGACTATGGCTACACCTTC. Translation: CASSHDLRDRDYGYTF. V and J are TRBV4-3 and TRBJ1-2; TRBD1 agrees at 9 bases. With 3 bases clipped from V and 3 bases from J, the junction kept 8 bases outside the gene matches. The germline gives CDR1 LGHNA, CDR2 YSLEER. The CDR3 sequence is 16 residues long.

The chain couples TRBV2 to TRBJ2-1; D call uncertain. Per the germline V gene, CDR1 is SNHLY and CDR2 is FYNNEI. The CDR3 contains 10 residues. Deletions cut 10 bases from V and 7 bases from J, with 8 bases between. CDR3 amino acids: CANKENEQFF. Here the CDR3 DNA reads TGTGCCAACAAAGAGAATGAGCAGTTCTTC.

This clonotype has a handful of counts. The gene calls are TRBV19 and TRBJ2-2; D gene ambiguous. Per germline, CDR1 LNHDA and CDR2 SQIVND (reference sequence). V lost 8 bases and J lost 3, with 13 bases in between. This CDR3 region has 14 residues. The CDR3 is CASFSPIDTGELFF. CDR3 in DNA: TGTGCCAGTTTTTCCCCGATAGACACCGGGGAGCTGTTTTTT.

This clonotype was found once. The chain recombines TRBV2 with TRBJ2-5; D is unresolved. Between the trimmed V and J ends, which lost 1 base and 1 base, there was a span of 10 bases. This CDR3 is built from 15 residues. Looked up from germline, CDR1 is SNHLY and CDR2 is FYNNEI. The CDR3 DNA reads TGTGCCAGCAGTGAAGAAAGGGCAGGCCAAGAGACCCAGTACTTC. As protein: CASSEERAGQETQYF.